This TCR beta chain was sequenced in a study of T cell responses to AZD1222 COVID-19 vaccine. Study-wide findings and caveats: Close to half of all spike-specific TCRs reportedly target regions of the variants that are unmutated. A rise in Spike-specific TCR breadth and depth followed two AZD1222 doses. Along spike, vaccine-associated CD4 TCRs were found throughout, with dominance at 160-218 and 743-854.

Germline-derived CDR1 and CDR2 are DFQATT and SNEGSKA (reference sequence). The CDR3 loop spans 16 amino acids. Deletions cut 3 bases from V and 1 base from J, with 16 bases between. With respect to this clone: Its matching antigen is unknown.

Pooled in the analysis were second doses at about 4 or about 12 weeks. TCRdb keeps only in-frame clones here, not all; method: immunoSEQ multiplex PCR. The table lists 150,000 to 200,000 clones, 70% to 90% of them singletons, with about 25% in the top ten. This clonotype was obtained from an adult who received the AZD1222 COVID-19 vaccine. The specimen comprised peripheral blood, sampled 28 days after the second AZD1222 dose. The V call is TRBV20-1, the J call TRBJ2-1; TRBD1 might be the D (7 bases). The CDR3 loop reads CSASPEEGASYNEQFF. CDR3 nucleotides: TGCAGTGCTAGTCCCGAGGAGGGGGCTTCCTACAATGAGCAGTTCTTC.